This T cell receptor beta chain was obtained from a study of T cell responses to AZD1222 COVID-19 vaccine. This CDR3 has 13 residues. Germline V gives CDR1 SGHNT, CDR2 YYREEE (reference sequence). Trimming shortened V by 2 bases and J by 3 bases, and 6 bases separated the two germline ends. A word on this clone: Antigen specificity is unknown.

Only in-frame clones appear in the TCRdb table, and some are missing; sequencing was by immunoSEQ multiplex PCR. The sample shows around 100,000 clones, around 90% of them seen only once. Study-wide results and limits: Baseline testing showed seropositivity in only a handful of AZD1222 recipients. CD4 TCRs covered the whole spike, strongest at regions 160-218 and 743-854. In a largely white British group with more females than males, clonal diversity was possibly underestimated.

This receptor was identified in an adult in good health. The chain recombines TRBV5-4 with TRBJ1-3; D is possibly TRBD1 (5 bases). The input for sequencing was peripheral blood, taken on day 0 of AZD1222 vaccination. The CDR3 region is CASSFTGGNTIYF. The CDR3 DNA is TGTGCCAGCAGCTTCACAGGTGGAAACACCATATATTTT.